This T cell receptor beta chain stems from a study of blood T cell repertoires in COVID-19. Overall study context: Samples representing acute and convalescent COVID-19 were sourced from the United States, Italy and Spain. T cells, B-cell-depleted T cells, or PBMCs supplied cDNA or gDNA.

In the study's own analysis: Estimation of nucleated cell counts was performed using reference gene primer amplification. Generated by immunoSEQ multiplex PCR, the TCRdb table keeps only in-frame clones and is missing some. The DNA gave D and trimming, while V, J and clone size come from that table. Here the sample spans fewer than 250,000 clones, almost 85% being singletons. Germline V lookup: CDR1 LGHDT, CDR2 YNNKEL (reference sequence). The J segment lost 2 bases and the V segment lost 3 bases, leaving 6 bases of the junction unmatched. This CDR3 is 15 amino acids long. The source is a middle-aged woman with acute or convalescent COVID-19. The rearrangement joins TRBV3-1 (or the pseudogene TRBV3-2) to TRBJ1-2; 7 nucleotides match TRBD1. The sample was peripheral blood. CDR3 in amino acids: CASSHQSRGNYGYTF. The CDR3 nucleotides are TGTGCCAGCAGCCATCAATCCAGGGGGAACTATGGCTACACCTTC.